In its sample, the clone carrying this T cell receptor beta chain was seen once. The junction and the germline gene differ at one end; a read error may be behind it. The CDR3 runs 13 residues. In germline, CDR1 is SNHLY, CDR2 FYNNEI. The sample belongs to a study of T cell responses to AZD1222 COVID-19 vaccine. The method was immunoSEQ multiplex PCR; TCRdb's version includes in-frame clones alone and lacks a portion of them. Seen here are fewer than 140,000 clones, about 90% observed once, and the top ten hold 7% to 9%. The sequence was collected from an adult who received the AZD1222 COVID-19 vaccine. Sequenced here: peripheral blood, sampled 28 days after the second AZD1222 dose. The chain recombines TRBV2 with TRBJ1-6; D remains unclear. CDR3 sequence (DNA): TGTGCCAGCACTGGCTCCGATAATTCACCCCTCCACTTT. It codes for CASTGSDNSPLHF.